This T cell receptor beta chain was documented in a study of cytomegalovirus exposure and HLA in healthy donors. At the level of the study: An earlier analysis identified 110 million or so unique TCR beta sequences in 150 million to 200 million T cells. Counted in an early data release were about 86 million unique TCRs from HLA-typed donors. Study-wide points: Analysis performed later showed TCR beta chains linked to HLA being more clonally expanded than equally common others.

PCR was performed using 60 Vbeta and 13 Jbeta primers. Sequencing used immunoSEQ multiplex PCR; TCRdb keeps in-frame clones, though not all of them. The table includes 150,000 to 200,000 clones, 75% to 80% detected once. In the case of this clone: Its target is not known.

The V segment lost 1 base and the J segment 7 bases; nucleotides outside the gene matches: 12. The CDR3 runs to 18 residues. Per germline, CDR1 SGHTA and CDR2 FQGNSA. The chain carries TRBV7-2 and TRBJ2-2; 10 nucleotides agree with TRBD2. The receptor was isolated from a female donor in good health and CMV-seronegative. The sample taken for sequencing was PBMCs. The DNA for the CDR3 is TGTGCCAGCAGCTTAGTGTTTGCTAGCGGGAGTTCAGGCGGGGAGCTGTTTTTT. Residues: CASSLVFASGSSGGELFF. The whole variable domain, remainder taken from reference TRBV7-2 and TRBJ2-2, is GAGVSQSPSNKVTEKGKDVELRCDPISGHTALYWYRQSLGQGLEFLIYFQGNSAPDKSGLPSDRFSAERTGGSVSTLTIQRTQQEDSAVYLCASSLVFASGSSGGELFFGEGSRLTVL.